This T cell receptor (beta chain) was captured in a study of blood T cell dynamics during melanoma immunotherapy. Study overall: Standard first-line treatment here was pembrolizumab or nivolumab plus ipilimumab in metastatic melanoma. Findings and caveats of the study: Whether repertoire-driving clones were melanoma-specific could not be determined.

Time point reported: pre-treatment baseline. Blood was drawn before treatment and at week 3 after checkpoint blockade. This CDR3 is built from 12 residues. Trimming removed 5 bases from V and 10 bases from J, with 14 bases in between. Germline CDR1 SGHAT, CDR2 FQNNGV. As for this clone: The target antigen is unknown.

The data were produced by immunoSEQ multiplex PCR, yet TCRdb's version contains in-frame clones alone and is incomplete. The table has some 16,000 clones, more than 75% seen once. This receptor was taken from a human donor with melanoma. The chain joins TRBV11-2 to TRBJ1-1; possibly TRBD1 for D (6 bases). The starting material was blood, obtained from a patient treated with checkpoint blockade. In DNA form, the CDR3 reads TGTGCCAGCAGCGCCACAGGGCGGGGAGCTTTCTTT. It specifies CASSATGRGAFF.